The 15 T cell receptor beta chains reported below all come from one sample, sequenced in a study of blood T cell repertoires in COVID-19. Assay used: immunoSEQ multiplex PCR; TCRdb lists only in-frame clones, some missing. The data hold approximately 49,000 clones, with around nine tenths observed a single time. The sequencing input was peripheral blood. The source is a man aged 50 or older with acute or convalescent COVID-19.

This rearrangement joins TRBV19 to TRBJ2-7; D remains ambiguous. Between the trimmed V and J ends, which lost 2 bases and 5 bases, there was a span of 13 bases. The CDR3 loop spans 14 amino acids. The germline V gene encodes CDR1 LNHDA and CDR2 SQIVND (reference sequence). The DNA for the CDR3 is TGTGCCAGTAGTATAAGAACAGAATCCCACGAGCAGTACTTC. It is translated as CASSIRTESHEQYF.

The CDR3 coding sequence is TGTGCCAGTTCTACAGGGTACACTGAAGCTTTCTTT. As protein: CASSTGYTEAFF. The chain joins TRBV25-1 to TRBJ1-1; tentatively, D is TRBD1 (6 bases). Trimming pared 9 bases from V and 3 bases from J, leaving 11 bases between. CDR3 length: 12 residues. The germline V gene has CDR1 MGHDK and CDR2 SYGVNS.

This clone was counted between two and nine times. V is TRBV5-1 and J is TRBJ1-3; D unclear. V gave up 1 base and J gave up 0 bases, with 5 bases separating them. The CDR3 covers 14 residues. Per germline, CDR1 SGHRS and CDR2 YFSETQ. The CDR3 protein is CASSLSLSGNTIYF. The CDR3 DNA reads as TGCGCCAGCAGCTTGTCTCTCTCTGGAAACACCATATATTTT. The variable domain in full, completed from reference TRBV5-1 and TRBJ1-3, reads KAGVTQTPRYLIKTRGQQVTLSCSPISGHRSVSWYQQTPGQGLQFLFEYFSETQRNKGNFPGRFSGRQFSNSRSEMNVSTLELGDSALYLCASSLSLSGNTIYFGEGSWLTVV.

This clone was detected a few times. V and J are TRBV29-1 and TRBJ1-3, with unresolved D. This CDR3 is built from 15 residues. From germline, CDR1 is SQVTM and CDR2 ANQGSEA. V lost 1 base and J lost 2, with 12 bases in between. DNA of the CDR3: TGCAGCGTTGAAGCCCCGGGGAGGGCTGGAAACACCATATATTTT. Protein sequence: CSVEAPGRAGNTIYF.

The gene calls are TRBV19 and TRBJ1-2, with TRBD1 matching 7 bases. Losses at the gene ends were 6 bases for V and 0 bases for J; bases not matched to a gene: 4. Germline V CDR1 and CDR2: LNHDA, SQIVND (reference sequence). This CDR3 has 14 residues. The CDR3 DNA reads TGTGCCAGTAGCGGGGGACAGACTAACTATGGCTACACCTTC. Amino acid sequence: CASSGGQTNYGYTF.

The rearrangement links TRBV6-2 or TRBV6-3 to TRBJ2-2, with a weak D call TRBD1 (5 bases). V shed 2 bases and J shed 4 bases, with 11 bases lying between them. The CDR3 runs to 15 residues. CDR1 is MNHEY, CDR2 SVGEGT, per germline. The CDR3 loop is CASSYSIQGTGELFF. As DNA, the CDR3 is TGTGCCAGCAGTTACAGTATCCAGGGCACCGGGGAGCTGTTTTTT.

V usage is TRBV7-8 and J usage is TRBJ2-7, with D uncertain. Germline V lookup: CDR1 SGHVS, CDR2 FQNEAQ. This CDR3 contains 13 residues. The V end lost 2 bases, the J end lost 3 bases, and 8 bases lay between the germline ends. In DNA, the CDR3 is TGTGCCAGCAGCTTAATCCCCAACTACGAGCAGTACTTC. Amino acid sequence: CASSLIPNYEQYF.

The rearrangement uses TRBV30 and TRBJ1-1; TRBD1 is a possible D gene (5 bases). Germline V CDR1 and CDR2: GTSNPN, SVGIG (reference sequence). The V and J ends lost 0 bases and 6 bases respectively, with 11 bases between them. The CDR3 is 13 residues long. CDR3 sequence reads: CAWSVLEGPEAFF. The CDR3 nucleotides read TGTGCCTGGAGTGTACTGGAGGGGCCTGAAGCTTTCTTT.

This chain links TRBV9 with TRBJ1-2; 10 bases are shared with TRBD1. Losses at the gene ends were 4 bases for V and 4 bases for J; bases not matched to a gene: 7. Germline CDR1 is SGDLS and CDR2 is YYNGEE. This CDR3 is 15 amino acids long. This CDR3 reads CASSPPGQGFYGYTF. The DNA for the CDR3 is TGTGCCAGCAGCCCTCCGGGACAGGGGTTCTATGGCTACACCTTC. Full variable domain (missing parts from reference TRBV9 and TRBJ1-2): DSGVTQTPKHLITATGQRVTLRCSPRSGDLSVYWYQQSLDQGLQFLIQYYNGEERAKGNILERFSAQQFPDLHSELNLSSLELGDSALYFCASSPPGQGFYGYTFGSGTRLTVV.

The chain couples TRBV11-2 to TRBJ2-1, with a tentative D call TRBD1 (5 bases). V lost 2 bases, J lost 2 bases, and 7 bases lay in between. This CDR3 contains 14 residues. Germline CDR1 reads SGHAT; CDR2 reads FQNNGV. Here the CDR3 reads CASSLLTAYNEQFF. DNA for the CDR3: TGTGCCAGCAGCTTATTGACAGCCTACAATGAGCAGTTCTTC.

The rearrangement uses TRBV10-3 and TRBJ2-1; perhaps TRBD2 as D (6 bases). Per germline, CDR1 ENHRY and CDR2 SYGVKD. V shed 5 bases and J shed 4 bases, with 15 bases lying between them. The CDR3 is made up of 15 amino acids. The CDR3 is CAISSRDSPYNEQFF. CDR3 coding DNA: TGTGCCATCAGTTCAAGGGACTCACCATACAATGAGCAGTTCTTC.

The J gene is TRBJ2-7, the V gene TRBV28; D unclear. The germline V gene has CDR1 MDHEN and CDR2 SYDVKM. The CDR3 spans 13 residues. The V and J ends lost 2 bases and 1 base respectively, with 6 bases between them. CDR3: CASSLGLSYEQYF. CDR3 sequence (DNA): TGTGCCAGCAGTTTAGGGCTATCCTACGAGCAGTACTTC.

The V and J genes are TRBV9 and TRBJ2-4; 9 bases align to TRBD1. CDR1 and CDR2 from the germline V gene are SGDLS and YYNGEE. J lost 8 bases, V lost 0 bases, and 0 bases had no gene match. The CDR3 loop spans 13 amino acids. CDR3 loop: CASSVGDRDIQYF. The CDR3 nucleotides are TGTGCCAGCAGCGTAGGGGACAGGGACATTCAGTACTTC.

This clone was detected once. This sequence joins TRBV6-5 and TRBJ1-4; TRBD1 is a possible D gene (6 bases). The CDR3 has 14 amino acids. The V gene's germline CDR1 is MNHEY and CDR2 SVGAGI. The germline V and J ends were trimmed by 6 bases and 3 bases, with 11 bases remaining between them. The CDR3 is CASSPTGPNEKLFF. The CDR3 DNA follows: TGTGCCAGCAGCCCGACAGGCCCTAATGAAAAACTGTTTTTT.

The rearrangement uses TRBV10-2 and TRBJ1-6, with D possibly being TRBD1 (6 bases). Trimming took 3 bases from V and 5 from J, leaving 11 bases between them. This CDR3 has 15 residues. CDR1 and CDR2 (germline): WSHSY, SAAADI. CDR3: CASSDSQGHNSPLHF. In DNA, the CDR3 is TGCGCCAGCAGTGACTCACAGGGACATAATTCACCCCTCCACTTT.